This T cell receptor beta chain was documented in a study of Ad26.COV2.S vaccination and SARS-CoV-2 variants. Study results and caveats: The analyses of TCR breadth and depth may have understated the size of total T cell responses. Relative to placebo recipients, vaccine recipients exhibited elevated spike-specific TCR breadth. Comparability of non-spike TCR breadth was observed across vaccine and placebo recipients. A substantial breadth of spike-specific CD8+ and CD4+ T cell responses after vaccination has been reported.

Libraries were prepared by immunoSEQ multiplex PCR; TCRdb keeps only in-frame clonotypes and omits some of them. The sample has roughly 150,000 clones, approximately 90% seen once. This clone has just one count. Its antigen remains unknown. CDR1 and CDR2 from the germline V gene are MDHEN and SYDVKM. V lost 7 bases, J lost 4 bases, and 10 bases stayed unmatched. The CDR3 runs to 15 residues. This chain joins TRBV28 and TRBJ2-1; 7 bases match TRBD1. The specimen comprised peripheral blood, sampled after recovery from COVID-19. This receptor was taken from a human donor who had recovered from COVID-19. For the CDR3, the DNA is TGTGCCAGCACAACCGACAGGGCATCGTACAATGAGCAGTTCTTC. Translating it yields CASTTDRASYNEQFF.